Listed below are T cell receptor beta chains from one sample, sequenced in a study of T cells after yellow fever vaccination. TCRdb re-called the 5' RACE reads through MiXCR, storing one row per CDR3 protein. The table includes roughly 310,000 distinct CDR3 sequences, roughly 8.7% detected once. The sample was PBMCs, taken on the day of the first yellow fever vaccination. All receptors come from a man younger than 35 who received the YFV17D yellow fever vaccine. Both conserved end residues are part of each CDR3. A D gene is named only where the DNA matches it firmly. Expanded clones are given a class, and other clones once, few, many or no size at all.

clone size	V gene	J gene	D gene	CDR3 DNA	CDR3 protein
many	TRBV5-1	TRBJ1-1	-	TGCGCCAGCAGCTTGGACATGGACACTGAAGCTTTCTTT	CASSLDMDTEAFF
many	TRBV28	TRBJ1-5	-	TGTGCCAGCAGGGCAGGGGTTGTGAATCAGCCCCAGCATTTT	CASRAGVVNQPQHF
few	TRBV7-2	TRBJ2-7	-	TGTGCCAGCAGCCCAAGTCAACACGAGACCTACGAGCAGTACTTC	CASSPSQHETYEQYF
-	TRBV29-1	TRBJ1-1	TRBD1	TGCAGCGTTGATCGAGGCAGGGGGGGAACTGAAGCTTTCTTT	CSVDRGRGGTEAFF
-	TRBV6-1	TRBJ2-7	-	TGTGCCAGCAGTGAGGCCTTCCTCAGGAGCTCCTACGAGCAGTACTTC	CASSEAFLRSSYEQYF
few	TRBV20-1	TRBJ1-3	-	TGCAGTGCTCATAGCTCTGGAAACACCATATATTTT	CSAHSSGNTIYF
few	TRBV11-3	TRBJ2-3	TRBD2	TGTGCCAGCAGCGCGGGGGGGGGAGATACGCAGTATTTT	CASSAGGGDTQYF
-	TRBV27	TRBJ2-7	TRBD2	TGTGCCAGCAGTCTAGCGGGGGACAACTACGAGCAGTACTTC	CASSLAGDNYEQYF
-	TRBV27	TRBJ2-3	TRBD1	TGTGCCAGCAGTCCTACAGGGGGCTGGACAGATACGCAGTATTTT	CASSPTGGWTDTQYF
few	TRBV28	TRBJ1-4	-	TGTGCCAGCAGTTTCCAGGCTGCAACTAATGAAAAACTGTTTTTT	CASSFQAATNEKLFF
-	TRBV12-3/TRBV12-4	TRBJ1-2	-	TGTGCCAGCAGAGCCAGGGAACACCTCTATGGCTACACCTTC	CASRAREHLYGYTF
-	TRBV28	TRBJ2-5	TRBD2	TGTGCCAGCAGTTCTAGCGGGGGTCAGACCCAGTACTTC	CASSSSGGQTQYF
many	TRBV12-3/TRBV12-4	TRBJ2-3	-	TGTGCCAGCAGTTCCGCCCCAGGGGTCAACGATACGCAGTATTTT	CASSSAPGVNDTQYF
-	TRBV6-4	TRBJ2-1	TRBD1	TGTGCCAGCAGTACACAGGGGGGAGAGAACAATGAGCAGTTCTTC	CASSTQGGENNEQFF
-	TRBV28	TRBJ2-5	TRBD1	TGTGCCAGCAGTTTTTATAGGACAGGGGTGGGAGAGACCCAGTACTTC	CASSFYRTGVGETQYF
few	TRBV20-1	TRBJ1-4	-	TGCAGTGCTAGAGATCCAGGGCTTACTGAAAAACTGTTTTTT	CSARDPGLTEKLFF
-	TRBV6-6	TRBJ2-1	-	TGTGCCAGCAGTTACCCCAATGAGCAGTTCTTC	CASSYPNEQFF
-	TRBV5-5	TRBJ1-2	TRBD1	TGTGCCAGCAGCTTCGAGGACAGGGGGTTCTATGGCTACACCTTC	CASSFEDRGFYGYTF
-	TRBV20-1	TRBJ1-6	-	TGCAGTGCTCCGGACAGCTTATATAATTCACCCCTCCACTTT	CSAPDSLYNSPLHF
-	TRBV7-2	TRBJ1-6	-	TGTGCCAGCAGCTTAAGATTCCCGCAGGGTGTTTCACCCCTCCACTTT	CASSLRFPQGVSPLHF
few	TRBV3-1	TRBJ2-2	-	TGTGCCAGCAGCCAATCCCGGGGGCGCGACGGGGAGCTGTTTTTT	CASSQSRGRDGELFF
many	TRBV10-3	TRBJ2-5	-	TGTGCCATCAGTGAGCTAGCGTCAGAGACCCAGTACTTC	CAISELASETQYF
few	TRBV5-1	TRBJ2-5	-	TGCGCCAGCAGCGTGGTTTCGGAGGAGACCCAGTACTTC	CASSVVSEETQYF
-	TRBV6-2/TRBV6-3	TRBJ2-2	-	TGTGCCAGCAGTTACACTACGATCGCCACGGACACCGGGGAGCTGTTTTTT	CASSYTTIATDTGELFF
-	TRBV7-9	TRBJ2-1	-	TGTGCCAGCAGAGGGGGGAACTACAATGAGCAGTTCTTC	CASRGGNYNEQFF
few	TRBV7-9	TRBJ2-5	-	TGTGCCAGCAGCTTAATGGAGGTCCGAGGAGAGACCCAGTACTTC	CASSLMEVRGETQYF
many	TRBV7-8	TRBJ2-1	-	TGTGCCAGCAGCTTCGGAGCGGGGACACTCAATGAGCAGTTCTTC	CASSFGAGTLNEQFF
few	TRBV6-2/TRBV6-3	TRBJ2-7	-	TGTGCCAGCAGCTTCGGAGGGGGCCCAACCTACGAGCAGTACTTC	CASSFGGGPTYEQYF
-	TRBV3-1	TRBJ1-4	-	TGTGCCAGCAGTCACGTGGGGGGCGATGGTGAAAAACTGTTTTTT	CASSHVGGDGEKLFF
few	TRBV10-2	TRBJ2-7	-	TGCGCCAGCAATGACGGGGACTCCTACGAGCAGTACTTC	CASNDGDSYEQYF
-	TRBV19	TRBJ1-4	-	TGTGCCAGTAGTATAAACAGCCTCCCGGTGGTAGCAACTAATGAAAAACTGTTTTTT	CASSINSLPVVATNEKLFF
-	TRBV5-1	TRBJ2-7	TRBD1	TGCGCCAGCAGCAGCACCGGGACAGCCTACGAGCAGTACTTC	CASSSTGTAYEQYF
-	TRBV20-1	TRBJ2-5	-	TGCAGTGCAGGGGACCCCATGGGAGAGACCCAGTACTTC	CSAGDPMGETQYF
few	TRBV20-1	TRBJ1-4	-	TGCAGTGCTAGATCCCGGGACACCCAATCTAATGAAAAACTGTTTTTT	CSARSRDTQSNEKLFF
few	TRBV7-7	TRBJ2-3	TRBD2	TGTGCTAGCAGCCCGATGGCGGGGGGTCGGACAGATACGCAGTATTTT	CASSPMAGGRTDTQYF
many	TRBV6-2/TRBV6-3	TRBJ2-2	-	TGTGCCAGCAGTTACCACTGGAACACCGGGGAGCTGTTTTTT	CASSYHWNTGELFF
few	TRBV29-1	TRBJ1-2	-	TGCAGCGTTGGAGATCTTGGGGGCTACACCTTC	CSVGDLGGYTF
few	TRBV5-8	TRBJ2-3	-	TGTGCCAGCAGTTCCGGGGTCTACACAGATACGCAGTATTTT	CASSSGVYTDTQYF
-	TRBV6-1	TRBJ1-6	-	TGTGCCAGCAGGCGGTGGGTGTTGGGTAATTCACCCCTCCACTTT	CASRRWVLGNSPLHF
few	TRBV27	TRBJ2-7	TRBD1	TGTGCCAGCAGTTTCTTACAGGGGGTCGCATACGAGCAGTACTTC	CASSFLQGVAYEQYF
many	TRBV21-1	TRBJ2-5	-	TGTGCCAGCAGCAAAAGGGACGGGGGAAACCAAGAGACCCAGTACTTC	CASSKRDGGNQETQYF
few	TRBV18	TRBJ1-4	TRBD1	TGTGCCAGCTCCCCCATAAAAACCCGGGACAGGGATGAAAAACTGTTTTTT	CASSPIKTRDRDEKLFF
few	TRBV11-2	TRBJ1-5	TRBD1	TGTGCCAGCAGCTTAGGCGCAGGGGGCTTTCAGCCCCAGCATTTT	CASSLGAGGFQPQHF
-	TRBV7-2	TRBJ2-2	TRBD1	TGTGCCAGCAGCTCATGGACAGGGTCCGGGGAGCTGTTTTTT	CASSSWTGSGELFF
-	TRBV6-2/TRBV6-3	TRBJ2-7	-	TGTGCCAGCAGTCACCGGGACACCTACGAGCAGTACTTC	CASSHRDTYEQYF
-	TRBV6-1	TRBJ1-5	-	TGTGCCAGCCCCCCCCCGGGGATATTGATTTTTGGCAATCAGCCCCAGCATTTT	CASPPPGILIFGNQPQHF